Each of the 26 T cell receptor beta chains below was sequenced from the same sample in a study of CD4 T cells in relation to SARS-CoV-2 and coronaviruses. The method was immunoSEQ multiplex PCR; TCRdb's version includes in-frame clones alone and lacks a portion of them. Here the sample spans more than 20,000 clones, roughly 66% being singletons. Which antigens these TCRs recognize remains unknown. Unexposed donor CD4+ T cells date from 2011-2018, before the COVID-19 pandemic. CD4+ T cells were isolated from the cells after around 10 days of culture. Sequenced sample: CD4+ T cells from PBMCs, cultured in vitro. These receptors all stem from a human donor in good health.

This clone was recorded once. J is TRBJ1-1 and V is TRBV27; no clear D gene. Deletions cut 4 bases from V and 0 bases from J, with 12 bases between. This CDR3 comprises 15 residues. Germline CDR1 and CDR2: MNHEY and SMNVEV (reference sequence). CDR3 DNA sequence: TGTGCCAGCAGTTCCCCGCCTCGTCTGAACACTGAAGCTTTCTTT. Its translation is CASSSPPRLNTEAFF.

The chain has TRBV4-1 and TRBJ2-1; D not resolved. From germline, CDR1 is MGHRA and CDR2 YSYEKL. Deletions cut 2 bases from V and 13 bases from J, with 24 bases between. CDR3 length: 16 amino acids. DNA of the CDR3: TGCGCCAGCAGCCAACTTGAAATCCTAGGAGCTAGTATACAGTTCTTC. Protein sequence: CASSQLEILGASIQFF.

The chain employs TRBV7-9 and TRBJ1-4; D not resolved. This CDR3 spans 16 amino acids. Germline V gene lookup returns CDR1 SEHNR and CDR2 FQNEAQ (reference sequence). Trimming took 4 bases from V and 5 from J, leaving 17 bases between them. The DNA of the CDR3 is TGTGCCAGCAGCTCCACACGAGTAGCCGCGAATGAAAAACTGTTTTTT. Translated, it gives CASSSTRVAANEKLFF.

This chain uses TRBV6-2 or TRBV6-3 with TRBJ1-2; D unresolved. The CDR3 totals 17 residues. Germline CDR1 is MNHEY and CDR2 is SVGEGT. V dropped 1 base and J dropped 4 bases, with 19 bases sitting between them. CDR3 DNA: TGTGCCAGCAGTTACTTGTACGGATCCGGCGGAACCTATGGCTACACCTTC. It translates to CASSYLYGSGGTYGYTF.

In its sample, this clone was seen once. The chain carries TRBV7-2 and TRBJ1-1; 8 nucleotides line up with TRBD1. J gave up 1 base and V 2 bases, and 3 bases lay outside the gene matches. This CDR3 is 15 amino acids long. Germline-derived CDR1 and CDR2 are SGHTA and FQGNSA. The CDR3, as DNA: TGTGCCAGCAGCTTATACGGACAGGGGAACACTGAAGCTTTCTTT. As protein: CASSLYGQGNTEAFF.

This clone was observed a handful of times. Here the CDR3 reads CASSSFTSGADNEQFF. The CDR3 region has the DNA TGTGCCAGCAGTTCCTTCACTAGCGGAGCGGACAATGAGCAGTTCTTC. The genes are TRBV6-2 or TRBV6-3 and TRBJ2-1; 8 bases align to TRBD2. The germline gives CDR1 MNHEY, CDR2 SVGEGT. This CDR3 is 16 amino acids long. With 4 bases clipped from V and 5 bases from J, the junction kept 10 bases outside the gene matches.

This rearrangement joins TRBV19 to TRBJ1-4, with D perhaps matching TRBD1 (5 bases). The CDR3 is 14 amino acids. Deletions cut 4 bases from V and 5 bases from J, with 11 bases between. The germline CDR1 and CDR2 sequences are LNHDA and SQIVND (reference sequence). The CDR3 protein is CASSNGGYNEKLFF. The CDR3 DNA follows: TGTGCCAGTAGTAATGGGGGGTACAATGAAAAACTGTTTTTT.

The V and J genes are TRBV7-2 and TRBJ2-5, with 15 bases that match TRBD2. Per germline, CDR1 SGHTA and CDR2 FQGNSA. The V segment lost 5 bases and the J segment 2 bases; nucleotides outside the gene matches: 9. The CDR3 spans 18 residues. The CDR3 reads CASSPGLAGGPDQETQYF. The CDR3 DNA sequence: TGTGCCAGCAGCCCGGGACTAGCGGGGGGTCCCGATCAAGAGACCCAGTACTTC.

This clone was seen more than once but under ten times. The chain is built from TRBV5-6 and TRBJ2-2, with TRBD1 identical over 9 bases. The CDR3 covers 15 residues. J was trimmed by 6 bases and V by 4 bases; bases with no gene match: 7. Germline assignment: CDR1 SGHDT and CDR2 YYEEEE. Here the CDR3 reads CASSPGTGRAGELFF. The DNA for the CDR3 is TGTGCCAGCAGCCCCGGGACAGGGAGGGCCGGGGAGCTGTTTTTT.

CDR3 residues: CASSLNQGGEQFF. The CDR3, as DNA: TGCGCCAGCAGCCTTAACCAGGGTGGTGAGCAGTTCTTC. The V gene is TRBV5-1, the J gene TRBJ2-1, with D possibly TRBD1 on 5 matching bases. The V end lost 4 bases, the J end lost 9 bases, and 14 bases lay between the germline ends. Germline CDR1 SGHRS, CDR2 YFSETQ. CDR3 size: 13 residues.

This rearrangement joins TRBV7-2 to TRBJ2-7, with D hard to call. The germline V and J ends were trimmed by 5 bases and 1 base, with 12 bases remaining between them. Germline V lookup: CDR1 SGHTA, CDR2 FQGNSA. This CDR3 contains 14 residues. CDR3 DNA: TGTGCCAGCAGCCCGAGTGGGCAATCCTACGAGCAGTACTTC. It translates to CASSPSGQSYEQYF.

V is TRBV29-1 and J is TRBJ2-7; 8 positions agree with TRBD1. Germline V lookup: CDR1 SQVTM, CDR2 ANQGSEA. The CDR3 is made up of 11 amino acids. The V and J ends lost 6 bases and 5 bases, in that order; junction bases with no gene match: 3. The CDR3 DNA follows: TGCAGCGTCCGACAGGGGAACGAGCAGTACTTC. It translates to CSVRQGNEQYF.

The chain couples TRBV5-4 to TRBJ2-5; 7 positions match TRBD1. This CDR3 comprises 15 residues. Unmatched junction bases numbered 8, after V lost 4 bases and J lost 2 bases. Germline lookup yields CDR1 SGHNT and CDR2 YYREEE (reference sequence). CDR3 in amino acids: CASSKGQVAQETQYF. DNA for the CDR3: TGTGCCAGCAGCAAAGGACAGGTAGCACAAGAGACCCAGTACTTC.

Only a few counts were recorded for this clone. V gene TRBV5-1 combines with J gene TRBJ2-5; D gene unclear. V shed 2 bases and J shed 3 bases, with 2 bases lying between them. Per the germline V gene, CDR1 is SGHRS and CDR2 is YFSETQ. This CDR3 spans 11 amino acids. CDR3 region: CASSLKETQYF. The CDR3 DNA follows: TGCGCCAGCAGCTTAAAAGAGACCCAGTACTTC.

The J gene is TRBJ2-3, the V gene TRBV29-1, with TRBD1 matching over 10 bases. The CDR3 extends over 13 amino acids. CDR1 and CDR2 from the germline V gene are SQVTM and ANQGSEA. Trimming removed 8 bases from V and 3 bases from J; junction bases left unmatched: 5. The CDR3 DNA sequence: TGCAGCCTCCGGACAGGGGGGACAGATACGCAGTATTTT. Its translation: CSLRTGGTDTQYF.

This clone was counted between two and nine times. The chain has TRBV27 and TRBJ2-7; D is possibly TRBD1 (6 bases). CDR3 length equals 16 residues. The V gene's germline CDR1 is MNHEY and CDR2 SMNVEV (reference sequence). V was cut by 5 bases and J by 3 bases, with 20 bases left in between. The CDR3 bases are TGTGCCAGCAGTAGAATACAGGGTTCCTTCATCTACGAGCAGTACTTC. Amino acids: CASSRIQGSFIYEQYF.

This rearrangement joins TRBV7-2 to TRBJ1-6, with D unclear. V lost 1 base to trimming and J lost 7 bases, with 8 bases between them. CDR3 length: 14 amino acids. Germline CDR1 and CDR2: SGHTA and FQGNSA. CDR3: CASSLGGPNSPLHF. The DNA for the CDR3 is TGTGCCAGCAGCTTAGGAGGGCCCAATTCACCCCTCCACTTT. The full variable domain, rest sourced from reference TRBV7-2 and TRBJ1-6, is GAGVSQSPSNKVTEKGKDVELRCDPISGHTALYWYRQSLGQGLEFLIYFQGNSAPDKSGLPSDRFSAERTGGSVSTLTIQRTQQEDSAVYLCASSLGGPNSPLHFGNGTRLTVT.

This clone has a handful of counts. The chain combines TRBV6-6 with TRBJ1-6, with D perhaps matching TRBD1 (5 bases). The germline gives CDR1 MNHNY, CDR2 SVGAGI (reference sequence). This CDR3 spans 14 amino acids. The V end lost 2 bases, the J end lost 9 bases, and 11 bases lay between the germline ends. The DNA for the CDR3 is TGTGCCAGCAGTTACCCCGGGGGGGTTTCACCCCTCCACTTT. Protein: CASSYPGGVSPLHF.

The chain has TRBV30 and TRBJ2-7, with D possibly matching TRBD1 (6 bases). V was shortened by 4 bases and J by 2 bases, with 9 bases between the two germline ends. The CDR3 is made up of 12 amino acids. Germline V CDR1 and CDR2: GTSNPN, SVGIG (reference sequence). CDR3 protein: CAWKRQAYEQYF. DNA of the CDR3: TGTGCCTGGAAGAGACAGGCCTACGAGCAGTACTTC. Variable domain in full (rest from reference TRBV30 and TRBJ2-7): SQTIHQWPATLVQPVGSPLSLECTVEGTSNPNLYWYRQAAGRGLQLLFYSVGIGQISSEVPQNLSASRPQDRQFILSSKKLLLSDSGFYLCAWKRQAYEQYFGPGTRLTVT.

This clone was seen more than once but under ten times. This chain uses TRBV3-1 (or the pseudogene TRBV3-2) with TRBJ1-2; D gene uncertain. Germline CDR1 is LGHDT and CDR2 is YNNKEL (reference sequence). The CDR3 runs to 13 residues. Trimming removed 4 bases from V and 2 bases from J, with 8 bases in between. The CDR3 DNA reads as TGTGCCAGCAGCCTCCTCGGGAACTATGGCTACACCTTC. Translating it yields CASSLLGNYGYTF.

This chain links TRBV2 with TRBJ1-4; tentatively, D is TRBD1 (6 bases). V lost 10 bases to trimming and J lost 3 bases, with 15 bases between them. The germline V gene has CDR1 SNHLY and CDR2 FYNNEI. This CDR3 is 14 amino acids long. The CDR3 nucleotides read TGTGCCATTGCTCCGGACAGATCTAATGAAAAACTGTTTTTT. Translated: CAIAPDRSNEKLFF.

The chain links TRBV3-1 (or the pseudogene TRBV3-2) to TRBJ2-1, with no clear D. Germline CDR1 and CDR2: LGHDT and YNNKEL (reference sequence). This CDR3 contains 16 residues. V was clipped by 0 bases and J by 5 bases, with 14 bases between them. The CDR3 sequence is CASSQDGRRLNNEQFF. The CDR3 DNA follows: TGTGCCAGCAGCCAAGATGGACGTAGACTGAACAATGAGCAGTTCTTC.

CDR3 nucleotide sequence: TGTGCCAGCTTAGGTTCCCCTGCCGGAGGGACCGGGGAGCTGTTTTTT. Its translation is CASLGSPAGGTGELFF. V usage is TRBV19 and J usage is TRBJ2-2; a possible D gene is TRBD2 (6 bases). The V gene lost 9 bases and the J gene lost 5 bases, with 22 bases spanning the gap. Per germline, CDR1 LNHDA and CDR2 SQIVND (reference sequence). CDR3 size: 16 residues. Using reference TRBV19 and TRBJ2-2 for the parts outside the CDR3, the full variable domain is DGGITQSPKYLFRKEGQNVTLSCEQNLNHDAMYWYRQDPGQGLRLIYYSQIVNDFQKGDIAEGYSVSREKKESFPLTVTSAQKNPTAFYLCASLGSPAGGTGELFFGEGSRLTVL.

The chain has TRBV11-2 and TRBJ2-3; 8 bases are shared with TRBD1. The V segment lost 4 bases and the J segment 11 bases; nucleotides outside the gene matches: 11. CDR1 and CDR2 from the germline V gene are SGHAT and FQNNGV. This CDR3 is 14 amino acids long. CDR3 region: CASSSIRGREGQYF. The CDR3 DNA is TGTGCCAGCAGCTCGATCAGGGGGCGCGAGGGGCAGTATTTT.

This clone appeared a few times. The chain carries TRBV5-1 and TRBJ2-7; TRBD2 agrees at 10 bases. V was clipped by 2 bases and J by 2 bases; unmatched bases: 4. The CDR3 is 15 amino acids. From germline, CDR1 is SGHRS and CDR2 YFSETQ. CDR3 coding DNA: TGCGCCAGCAGCTTCTCCGGGACTAGCGCCTACGAGCAGTACTTC. Encoded protein: CASSFSGTSAYEQYF.

The chain joins TRBV7-8 to TRBJ2-2; weak D call: TRBD1 (5 bases). Trimming took 5 bases from V and 6 from J, leaving 7 bases between them. Germline CDR1 SGHVS, CDR2 FQNEAQ. The CDR3 spans 12 residues. The CDR3 spells CASSVGPGELFF. CDR3 bases: TGTGCCAGCAGCGTGGGGCCCGGGGAGCTGTTTTTT.